This T cell receptor (beta chain) comes out of a study of T cells after posttransplantation cyclophosphamide (dated by TCRdb to the mid-2010s). Looking at the study overall: Using TRB sequencing, the study followed how the T cell repertoire reconstituted after myeloablative bone marrow transplantation in which posttransplantation cyclophosphamide served as GVHD prophylaxis. Antigen receptor sequencing was done on samples from some 34 PTCy-treated patients and from 15 to 20 related bone marrow donors of those patients. TRB sequencing was performed on blood from all 34 PTCy patients with 1-year posttransplant specimens. Up to roughly 3 additional blood samples from 2 to 5.2 years after transplant were also TRB-sequenced in 3 patients, as was pretransplant blood from a handful of patients. Because TRA and TRB clonality correlated tightly in under 10 samples, later TCR analyses were limited to TRB. Public TRB sequences were compared against a database of over 3,000 sequences linked to responses to pathogens, tumor antigens, self-antigens and alloantigens. What the authors observed across the whole study: Across the roughly 48 patients, TRB clonality was highly associated with recipient CMV seropositivity and CMV reactivation, and diversity with PTCy was similar to that in the CNI/methotrexate controls. The TRB repertoires of T cells infiltrating skin or the GI tract showed only limited overlap with the TRB repertoires found in blood. Donor-recipient similarity was low at 1-2 months but rose over the first year, and later blood repertoires were often dominated by donor CD8+ memory clones.

The CDR3 spans 13 residues, from the cysteine through the phenylalanine. The CDR3 DNA has 39 bases and is translated from base 1. CDR1 and CDR2 (ENHRY, SYGVKD) derive from the germline V gene. V was cut back by 5 bases and J by 1 base, leaving a gap of 8 bases between them. TRB sequencing was run on genomic DNA with either the immunoSEQ assay at survey resolution or the hsTCRB kit. The authors processed their data as follows. Initial read processing used immunoSEQ software, and repertoire analyses used the LymphoSeq R package. Clonality was computed as 1 minus normalized Shannon entropy; Gini coefficient was also calculated for each TRB dataset. To infer phenotypes in unsorted samples, TRB sequences from sorted subsets of the recipient or donor were mapped onto the unsorted samples of the same recipient. The table comes from immuneACCESS by way of TCRdb, which keeps in-frame sequences with V and J called. Part of the clones is missing from these tables; in studies checked, under half for an unresolved V gene and the rest for unknown reasons. That table furnishes V, J and clone size, whereas the DNA furnished D and trimming. This sample shows roughly 42,000 clones, and none of them turns up only once. Approximately 4.5% of the sample is held by the ten biggest clonotypes.

This clone showed up many times. Its antigen is unknown. No clone much larger than this one lies a single base away; base qualities are absent. Related bone marrow donors provided peripheral blood samples on the day of marrow donation. Peripheral blood and bone marrow mononuclear cells were isolated by Ficoll-Hypaque density centrifugation and were cryopreserved. The sequence links TRBV10-3 to TRBJ1-1, with the D gene call left open. Sequencing input: PBMCs. This clonotype was obtained from a woman between 50 and 59 years old in good health and a related stem cell transplant donor. The nucleotide sequence reads TGTGCCATCAGTCTCCGAGGGAACACTGAAGCTTTCTTT. Its translation is CAISLRGNTEAFF.